Below, 32 T cell receptor beta chains from the same sample are listed, as sequenced in a study of blood T cells in healthy people across ages. Alongside a J-beta primer mix, a sample-barcoded 5' primer served in a second PCR lasting roughly 7 to 11 cycles. TCRdb redid the calling of the 5' RACE reads with MiXCR, one entry per CDR3 protein. Here the sample spans 1.4 million or so distinct CDR3 sequences, 35% to 45% being singletons. Sequences were obtained from blood. These receptors all stem from a woman aged 18-30 years in good health.

This chain links TRBV6-5 with TRBJ2-4, with D perhaps matching TRBD1 (6 bases). The DNA end lines up better with TRBJ2-7; the J call may be wrong. Germline CDR1 and CDR2: MNHEY and SVGAGI. The CDR3 consists of 14 residues. The CDR3 DNA is TGTGCCAGCAGTTACACCCGGGACAACTACGAGCAGTACTTC. Its protein is CASSYTRDNYEQYF.

The sample holds a few counts of this clonotype. The chain is built from TRBV14 and TRBJ1-5; TRBD1 is a possible D gene (6 bases). V was cut by 4 bases and J by 5 bases, with 21 bases left in between. Germline V gene sequence: CDR1 SGHDN, CDR2 FVKESK. The CDR3 is 17 amino acids. Here the CDR3 DNA reads TGTGCCAGCAGCCCCCATTGCGGAGGGGGACACCATCAGCCCCAGCATTTT. Translation gives CASSPHCGGGHHQPQHF.

The chain uses TRBV7-9 and TRBJ2-2; TRBD1 aligns across 9 bases. V shed 2 bases, J shed 7 bases, and the junction held 8 bases outside the gene matches. Germline loops: CDR1 SEHNR, CDR2 FQNEAQ (reference sequence). The CDR3 extends over 16 amino acids. CDR3 amino acids: CASSLLDRGFIGELFF. The CDR3, as DNA: TGTGCCAGCAGCTTACTGGACAGGGGTTTTATCGGGGAGCTGTTTTTT.

V is TRBV12-3 or TRBV12-4 and J is TRBJ2-1; the D gene is possibly TRBD2 (6 bases). V lost 6 bases, J lost 12 bases, and 12 bases lay in between. This CDR3 region has 11 residues. CDR3 region: CASSTGTLQFF. CDR3 nucleotides: TGTGCCAGCAGCACCGGGACTTTGCAGTTCTTC.

This clonotype was counted only a few times. V and J are TRBV29-1 and TRBJ1-4; TRBD1 matches at 7 bases. This CDR3 has 14 residues. Trimming removed 2 bases from V and 6 bases from J; junction bases left unmatched: 6. Germline CDR1 is SQVTM and CDR2 is ANQGSEA. CDR3 region: CSVELDREDEKLFF. CDR3 sequence (DNA): TGCAGCGTTGAATTAGACAGGGAGGATGAAAAACTGTTTTTT. Looking up the rest from reference TRBV29-1 and TRBJ1-4 gives the full variable domain: SAVISQKPSRDICQRGTSLTIQCQVDSQVTMMFWYRQQPGQSLTLIATANQGSEATYESGFVIDKFPISRPNLTFSTLTVSNMSPEDSSIYLCSVELDREDEKLFFGSGTQLSVL.

This sequence joins TRBV7-2 and TRBJ2-6, with a tentative D call TRBD2 (5 bases). V shed 2 bases and J shed 2 bases, with 10 bases lying between them. Germline V gives CDR1 SGHTA, CDR2 FQGNSA. The CDR3 is 16 residues long. CDR3 residues: CASSLRLGAGANVLTF. The CDR3 DNA follows: TGTGCCAGCAGCTTACGTTTGGGAGCTGGGGCCAACGTCCTGACTTTC. Variable domain in full (rest from reference TRBV7-2 and TRBJ2-6): GAGVSQSPSNKVTEKGKDVELRCDPISGHTALYWYRQSLGQGLEFLIYFQGNSAPDKSGLPSDRFSAERTGGSVSTLTIQRTQQEDSAVYLCASSLRLGAGANVLTFGAGSRLTVL.

Note on this clonotype: An end of the junction differs from the germline gene, which may be a read error. The chain combines TRBV5-1 with TRBJ2-5, with D tentatively TRBD2 (6 bases). Per the germline V gene, CDR1 is SGHRS and CDR2 is YFSETQ. The CDR3 contains 15 residues. In DNA form, the CDR3 reads TGCGCCAGCAGCTTGGGAGCCGGAGGGGCAAGGACCCGGTACTTC. It yields the protein CASSLGAGGARTRYF.

This rearrangement joins TRBV5-1 to TRBJ2-1; D may be TRBD2 (5 bases). Germline-derived CDR1 and CDR2 are SGHRS and YFSETQ. Trimming shortened V by 1 base and J by 0 bases, and 11 bases separated the two germline ends. The CDR3 runs 16 residues. The CDR3 protein is CASSLQSGLSYNEQFF. CDR3 in DNA: TGCGCCAGCAGCTTGCAGAGCGGACTCTCCTACAATGAGCAGTTCTTC.

This clonotype was recorded a few times. The V and J genes are TRBV2 and TRBJ2-7, with 7 bases fitting TRBD1. There are 14 residues in the CDR3. Per germline, CDR1 SNHLY and CDR2 FYNNEI. After removal of 5 bases from V and 0 bases from J, the junction contained 4 bases not matched to a gene. CDR3: CASSSRGYSYEQYF. The CDR3 region has the DNA TGTGCCAGCAGTTCCAGGGGGTACTCCTACGAGCAGTACTTC.

This clonotype was picked up a small number of times. The chain joins TRBV3-1 to TRBJ2-7; D is possibly TRBD1 (5 bases). This CDR3 is built from 15 residues. Per germline, CDR1 LGHDT and CDR2 YNNKEL (reference sequence). The V gene lost 1 base and the J gene lost 3 bases, with 13 bases spanning the gap. The CDR3 protein is CASSQAAGLGYEQYF. The CDR3, as DNA: TGTGCCAGCAGCCAAGCGGCAGGGTTGGGCTACGAGCAGTACTTC.

The gene calls are TRBV20-1 and TRBJ1-2; unclear D gene. The CDR3 sequence is 13 residues long. In germline, CDR1 is DFQATT, CDR2 SNEGSKA (reference sequence). V was clipped by 1 base and J by 0 bases, with 6 bases between them. The CDR3 DNA sequence: TGCAGTGCTAGAGGGATAGCTAACTATGGCTACACCTTC. It codes for CSARGIANYGYTF.

This clonotype has more than one count but fewer than ten. The gene calls are TRBV20-1 and TRBJ1-2; no clear D. V was cut by 6 bases and J by 3 bases, with 8 bases left in between. The germline gives CDR1 DFQATT, CDR2 SNEGSKA (reference sequence). This CDR3 region has 11 residues. The CDR3 coding sequence is TGCAGTGCCTACCGGTACTATGGCTACACCTTC. This sequence encodes CSAYRYYGYTF.

The rearrangement uses TRBV7-2 and TRBJ1-5; D unclear. The V and J ends lost 3 bases and 7 bases respectively, with 16 bases between them. CDR1 and CDR2 (germline): SGHTA, FQGNSA. The CDR3 spans 15 residues. The CDR3, as DNA: TGTGCCAGCAGCTTGACCGGGAACTTGGGACAGCCCCAGCATTTT. Encoded protein: CASSLTGNLGQPQHF.

The chain uses TRBV4-3 and TRBJ1-2; D gene ambiguous. V was pared by 0 bases and J by 8 bases, with 16 bases between. Germline assignment: CDR1 LGHNA and CDR2 YSLEER. The CDR3 length is 15 residues. CDR3 sequence (DNA): TGCGCCAGCAGCCAAGAAAGTACACAGAGTTTGGGCTACACCTTC. It encodes CASSQESTQSLGYTF.

J is TRBJ2-7 and V is TRBV5-6, with unresolved D. CDR3 length equals 13 residues. Trimming removed 5 bases from V and 3 bases from J, with 12 bases in between. The germline V gene encodes CDR1 SGHDT and CDR2 YYEEEE. The CDR3 reads CASSFGPIYEQYF. The CDR3 DNA reads TGTGCCAGCAGTTTTGGACCGATCTACGAGCAGTACTTC.

This clonotype has just one count. This rearrangement joins TRBV3-1 to TRBJ2-1, with 7 positions matching TRBD2. CDR3 length: 16 residues. The V gene's germline CDR1 is LGHDT and CDR2 YNNKEL (reference sequence). With V trimmed by 8 bases and J by 0 bases, 10 bases remained unmatched. The CDR3 DNA follows: TGTGCCAGCGGGGGGGGTGGCGGGGACTCCTACAATGAGCAGTTCTTC. Translating it yields CASGGGGGDSYNEQFF.

The chain recombines TRBV4-1 with TRBJ2-1, with TRBD1 matching over 7 bases. CDR3 length: 15 residues. Germline V CDR1 and CDR2: MGHRA, YSYEKL. The V segment lost 5 bases and the J segment 3 bases; nucleotides outside the gene matches: 7. For the CDR3, the DNA is TGCGCCAGCAGCGTCCGGGACAGTAGCTACAATGAGCAGTTCTTC. Residues: CASSVRDSSYNEQFF.

This clonotype was observed many times. The V gene is TRBV7-2, the J gene TRBJ2-3; D is ambiguous. Germline values: CDR1 SGHTA, CDR2 FQGNSA. Deletions cut 1 base from V and 3 bases from J, with 8 bases between. This CDR3 is 14 amino acids long. The CDR3 protein is CASSLVGFTDTQYF. CDR3 bases: TGTGCCAGCAGCTTAGTGGGTTTTACAGATACGCAGTATTTT. The full variable domain, completed using reference TRBV7-2 and TRBJ2-3, is GAGVSQSPSNKVTEKGKDVELRCDPISGHTALYWYRQSLGQGLEFLIYFQGNSAPDKSGLPSDRFSAERTGGSVSTLTIQRTQQEDSAVYLCASSLVGFTDTQYFGPGTRLTVL.

This chain links TRBV3-1 with TRBJ2-1; D ambiguous. Germline V CDR1 and CDR2: LGHDT, YNNKEL (reference sequence). The CDR3 spans 12 residues. V shed 11 bases and J shed 9 bases, with 17 bases lying between them. CDR3 loop: CASTGAAIEQFF. CDR3 nucleotides: TGTGCCTCAACCGGTGCGGCGATTGAGCAGTTCTTC.

This chain connects TRBV2 to TRBJ2-1, with 13 bases identical to TRBD2. The CDR3 length is 16 residues. J lost 9 bases, V lost 6 bases, and 11 bases had no gene match. In germline, CDR1 is SNHLY, CDR2 FYNNEI. The CDR3 nucleotides are TGTGCCAGCAGGGGACAGACTAGCGGGAGGTTGGGTGAGCAGTTCTTC. As protein: CASRGQTSGRLGEQFF.

This clonotype occurred many times. The chain has TRBV10-3 and TRBJ1-2; D is possibly TRBD1 (6 bases). The length of the CDR3 is 15 residues. Trimming removed 3 bases from V and 4 bases from J, with 15 bases in between. In germline, CDR1 is ENHRY, CDR2 SYGVKD. In DNA, the CDR3 is TGTGCCATCAGTGACTCAGGGGCGGATGGCTATGGCTACACCTTC. Translated: CAISDSGADGYGYTF.

CDR3 nucleotide sequence: TGCAGCGTTCCTCTAGCGGGAGGGCCTGGCGATGAGCAGTTCTTC. Protein product: CSVPLAGGPGDEQFF. The V call is TRBV29-1, the J call TRBJ2-1, with 12 bases aligning to TRBD2. The CDR3 sequence is 15 residues long. V gave up 5 bases and J gave up 8 bases; unmatched junction bases: 10. In germline, CDR1 is SQVTM, CDR2 ANQGSEA.

This clonotype was counted only a few times. J is TRBJ2-7 and V is TRBV28; 9 bases align to TRBD1. CDR3 length: 15 residues. Germline loops: CDR1 MDHEN, CDR2 SYDVKM. Unmatched junction bases numbered 7, after V lost 6 bases and J lost 1 base. CDR3 in DNA: TGTGCCAGCAGGACCCGGACAGGGGTTTCCTACGAGCAGTACTTC. Protein product: CASRTRTGVSYEQYF.

The genes are TRBV28 and TRBJ2-2; tentatively, D is TRBD2 (5 bases). V gave up 3 bases and J gave up 6 bases, with 17 bases separating them. This CDR3 spans 16 amino acids. Germline assignment: CDR1 MDHEN and CDR2 SYDVKM. The CDR3 bases are TGTGCCAGCAGTTTGGGCGGGCGGATTTTTCCCGGGGAGCTGTTTTTT. Translating gives CASSLGGRIFPGELFF.

This clonotype occurred a few times. This chain uses TRBV7-9 with TRBJ2-1; D gene unclear. The V end was cut by 0 bases, the J end by 4 bases, with 7 bases between. This CDR3 spans 14 amino acids. Germline values: CDR1 SEHNR, CDR2 FQNEAQ (reference sequence). CDR3 DNA: TGTGCCAGCAGCTTAGCTACTATATACAATGAGCAGTTCTTC. Translated: CASSLATIYNEQFF.

The chain joins TRBV25-1 to TRBJ2-1; 7 positions match TRBD2. The germline gives CDR1 MGHDK, CDR2 SYGVNS. The CDR3 loop spans 13 amino acids. V was pared by 0 bases and J by 8 bases, with 1 base of the junction left unmatched. The CDR3 bases are TGTGCCAGCAGTGAATATGGGGGGGATGAGCAGTTCTTC. This codes for CASSEYGGDEQFF.

The rearrangement links TRBV11-2 to TRBJ2-3; unclear D gene. CDR1 SGHAT and CDR2 FQNNGV come from the germline V gene. Trimming removed 5 bases from V and 4 bases from J, with 13 bases in between. The CDR3 sequence is 14 residues long. CDR3 nucleotide sequence: TGTGCCAGCAGCCTTAGTCCTGGGTCAGATACGCAGTATTTT. This encodes CASSLSPGSDTQYF.

This clonotype was observed a single time. This chain uses TRBV25-1 with TRBJ2-1; D remains unclear. The germline V gene has CDR1 MGHDK and CDR2 SYGVNS. The CDR3 runs to 13 residues. V gave up 2 bases and J gave up 4 bases, with 6 bases separating them. CDR3: CASSEPWYNEQFF. In nucleotides, the CDR3 is TGTGCCAGCAGTGAACCCTGGTACAATGAGCAGTTCTTC.

The rearrangement links TRBV7-2 to TRBJ1-2; TRBD1 matches 9 bases. The CDR3 is made up of 13 amino acids. V shed 5 bases and J 8 bases; nucleotides not matched to a gene: 6. Germline values: CDR1 SGHTA, CDR2 FQGNSA. CDR3 DNA sequence: TGTGCCAGCAGCGTAGACACAGGGGGCGGCTACACCTTC. It translates to CASSVDTGGGYTF.

The chain carries TRBV11-2 and TRBJ1-1; a possible D gene is TRBD1 (5 bases). V was clipped by 1 base and J by 4 bases, with 10 bases between them. Germline V CDR1 and CDR2: SGHAT, FQNNGV. The CDR3 sequence is 14 residues long. The CDR3 is CASSLGQGTTEAFF. CDR3 in DNA: TGTGCCAGCAGCTTAGGTCAGGGAACCACTGAAGCTTTCTTT.

The rearrangement links TRBV29-1 to TRBJ2-5; 8 bases are shared with TRBD1. The J call may be faulty, since TRBJ2-7 better matches the DNA end. The CDR3 covers 12 residues. CDR1 and CDR2 from the germline V gene are SQVTM and ANQGSEA. In nucleotides, the CDR3 is TGCAGCGTTGGCAGGGGGCCCTACGAGCAGTACTTC. As protein: CSVGRGPYEQYF.

The chain combines TRBV12-3 or TRBV12-4 with TRBJ1-5; the match to TRBD1 covers 7 bases. Unmatched junction bases numbered 6, after V lost 6 bases and J lost 4 bases. This CDR3 spans 14 amino acids. The CDR3 loop is CASSFGTENQPQHF. The CDR3 DNA reads as TGTGCCAGCAGCTTTGGGACAGAAAATCAGCCCCAGCATTTT.